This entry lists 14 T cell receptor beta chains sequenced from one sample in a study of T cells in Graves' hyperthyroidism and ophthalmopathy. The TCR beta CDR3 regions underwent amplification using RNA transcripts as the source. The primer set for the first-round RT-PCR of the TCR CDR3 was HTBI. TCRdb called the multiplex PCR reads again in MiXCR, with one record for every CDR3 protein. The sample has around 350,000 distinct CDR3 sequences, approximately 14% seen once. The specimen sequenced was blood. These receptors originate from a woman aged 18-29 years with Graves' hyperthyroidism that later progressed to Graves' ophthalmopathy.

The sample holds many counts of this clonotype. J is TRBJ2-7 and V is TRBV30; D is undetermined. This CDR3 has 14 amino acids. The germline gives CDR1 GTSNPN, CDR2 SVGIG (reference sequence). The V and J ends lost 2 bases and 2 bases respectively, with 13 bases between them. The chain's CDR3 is CAWSPTLGPYEQYF. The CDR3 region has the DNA TGTGCCTGGAGTCCAACCCTAGGTCCCTACGAGCAGTACTTC.

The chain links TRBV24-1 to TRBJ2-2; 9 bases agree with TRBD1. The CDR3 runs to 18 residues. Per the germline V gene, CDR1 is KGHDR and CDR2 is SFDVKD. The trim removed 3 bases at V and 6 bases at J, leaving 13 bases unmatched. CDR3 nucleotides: TGTGCCACCAGTGATGTACCCGGGACAGGGAGTGGAGCCGGGGAGCTGTTTTTT. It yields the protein CATSDVPGTGSGAGELFF.

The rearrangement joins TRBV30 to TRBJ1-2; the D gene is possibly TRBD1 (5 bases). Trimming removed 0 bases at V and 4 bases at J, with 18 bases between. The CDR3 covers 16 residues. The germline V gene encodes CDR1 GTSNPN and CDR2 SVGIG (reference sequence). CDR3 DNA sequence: TGTGCCTGGAGTGTCTCACTGGGGGGTGCCAGCTATGGCTACACCTTC. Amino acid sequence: CAWSVSLGGASYGYTF.

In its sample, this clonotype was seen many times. The CDR3 here is CASSQRRGAPRPDYGYTF. CDR3 in DNA: TGTGCCAGCAGCCAACGTCGCGGCGCACCTCGGCCGGACTATGGCTACACCTTC. This chain joins TRBV3-1 and TRBJ1-2; D remains ambiguous. Between the trimmed V and J ends, which lost 2 bases and 3 bases, there was a span of 22 bases. The CDR3 has 18 amino acids. Looked up from germline, CDR1 is LGHDT and CDR2 is YNNKEL (reference sequence).

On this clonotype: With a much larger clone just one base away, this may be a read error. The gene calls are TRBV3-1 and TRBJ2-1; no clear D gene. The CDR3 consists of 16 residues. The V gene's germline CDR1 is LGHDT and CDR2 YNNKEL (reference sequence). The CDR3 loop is CASSQDLFSSYNERFF. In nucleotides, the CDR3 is TGTGCCAGCAGCCAAGACCTCTTTAGCTCCTACAATGAGCGGTTCTTC.

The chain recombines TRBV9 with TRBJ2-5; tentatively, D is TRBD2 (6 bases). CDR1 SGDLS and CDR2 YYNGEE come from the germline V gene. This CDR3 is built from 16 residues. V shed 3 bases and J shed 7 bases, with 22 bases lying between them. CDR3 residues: CASSGAPGLEGGTQYF. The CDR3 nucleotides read TGTGCCAGCAGCGGCGCCCCCGGTCTAGAGGGAGGGACCCAGTACTTC.

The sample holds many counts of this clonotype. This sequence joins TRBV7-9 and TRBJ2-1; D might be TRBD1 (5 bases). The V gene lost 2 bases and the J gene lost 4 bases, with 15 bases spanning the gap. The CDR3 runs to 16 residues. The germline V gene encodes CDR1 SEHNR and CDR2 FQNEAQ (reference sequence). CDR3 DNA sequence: TGTGCCAGCAGCTTAACGTCAGGGTGGCCTTACAATGAGCAGTTCTTC. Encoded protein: CASSLTSGWPYNEQFF.

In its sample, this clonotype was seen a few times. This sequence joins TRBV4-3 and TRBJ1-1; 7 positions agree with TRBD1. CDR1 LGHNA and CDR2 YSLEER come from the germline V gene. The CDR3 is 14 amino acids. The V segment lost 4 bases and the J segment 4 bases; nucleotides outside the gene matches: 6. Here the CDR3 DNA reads TGCGCCAGCAGCCGGTCTACAGGGGTCACTGAAGCTTTCTTT. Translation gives CASSRSTGVTEAFF.

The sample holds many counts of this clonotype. The CDR3 coding sequence is TGTGCCAGCAGGAGGACTGACACCTACGAGCAGTACTTC. This encodes CASRRTDTYEQYF. This chain uses TRBV28 with TRBJ2-7; TRBD2 might be the D (5 bases). The CDR3 runs to 13 residues. CDR1 and CDR2 (germline): MDHEN, SYDVKM. Trimming cost V 6 bases and J 2 bases, with 11 bases left between them.

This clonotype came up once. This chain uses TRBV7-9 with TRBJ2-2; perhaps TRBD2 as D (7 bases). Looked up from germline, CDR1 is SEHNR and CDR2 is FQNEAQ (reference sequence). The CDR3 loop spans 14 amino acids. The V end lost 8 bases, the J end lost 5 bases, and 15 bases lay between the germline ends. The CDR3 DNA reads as TGTGCCAGCCCCCTTGAGGGGGGGACCGGGGAGCTGTTTTTT. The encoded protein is CASPLEGGTGELFF.

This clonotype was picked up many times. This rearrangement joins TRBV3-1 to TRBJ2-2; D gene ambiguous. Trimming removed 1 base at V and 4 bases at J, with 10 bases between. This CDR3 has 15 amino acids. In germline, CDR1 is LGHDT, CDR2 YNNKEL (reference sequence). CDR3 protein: CASSQGNYRTGELFF. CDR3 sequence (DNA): TGTGCCAGCAGCCAAGGGAACTACCGCACCGGGGAGCTGTTTTTT.

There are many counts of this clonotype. The CDR3, as DNA: TGTGCCAGCAGTTACAGGGACCCGGGTGGCTATGGCTACACCTTC. Amino acid sequence: CASSYRDPGGYGYTF. This chain connects TRBV6-5 to TRBJ1-2; D may be TRBD1 (5 bases). This CDR3 has 15 amino acids. The ends were cut back, 2 bases at V and 4 bases at J, with 14 bases in the middle. Germline-derived CDR1 and CDR2 are MNHEY and SVGAGI.

CDR3 amino acids: CASSLSSGGNYEQYF. CDR3 DNA sequence: TGTGCCAGCAGCTTATCCAGCGGGGGAAACTACGAGCAGTACTTC. The chain combines TRBV9 with TRBJ2-7, with TRBD2 identical over 8 bases. V shed 4 bases, J shed 3 bases, and the junction held 9 bases outside the gene matches. This CDR3 contains 15 residues. CDR1 and CDR2 (germline): SGDLS, YYNGEE. Full variable domain (outside the CDR3, taken from reference TRBV9 and TRBJ2-7): DSGVTQTPKHLITATGQRVTLRCSPRSGDLSVYWYQQSLDQGLQFLIQYYNGEERAKGNILERFSAQQFPDLHSELNLSSLELGDSALYFCASSLSSGGNYEQYFGPGTRLTVT.

The CDR3 DNA sequence: TGTGCCACCAGCTCCGAGGGCCGGACAGGGGGCACAGATACGCAGTATTTT. It yields the protein CATSSEGRTGGTDTQYF. This sequence joins TRBV15 and TRBJ2-3; 9 bases line up with TRBD1. The V and J ends lost 5 bases and 1 base, in that order; junction bases with no gene match: 10. Germline-derived CDR1 and CDR2 are LNHNV and YYDKDF (reference sequence). This CDR3 contains 17 residues.